This paragraph reports one T cell receptor delta chain. It differs at one base from a far larger clone, so likely a read error. The data stem from a study of γδ T cells in repeated Plasmodium falciparum infection. Study-wide context: Donors had four controlled P. falciparum NF54 infections over roughly 600 days.

Germline CDR1 reads TSWWSYY; CDR2 reads QGS. This CDR3 has 18 amino acids. TCRdb re-processed the multiplex PCR reads using CATT. The sample lists 90,000 to 95,000 delta-chain clones; roughly 0.9% were seen once. Gammadelta T cells were flow-sorted from PBMC into Vgamma9/Vdelta2+ and Vdelta2-negative populations for bulk analysis. The gene calls are TRDV1 and TRDJ1; the match to TRDD3 covers 9 bases. TCRdb supplies no J gene; here it was assigned by aligning the nucleotide sequence to germline. The receptor was isolated from a pool of human donors (malaria-infected and uninfected, not separated). Sequenced material: gamma-delta T cells from blood. DNA of the CDR3: TGCGCTCTTGGGGATCCTACTGGGGGACTTTCGTACACCGATAAACTCATCTTT. Translated, it gives CALGDPTGGLSYTDKLIF.